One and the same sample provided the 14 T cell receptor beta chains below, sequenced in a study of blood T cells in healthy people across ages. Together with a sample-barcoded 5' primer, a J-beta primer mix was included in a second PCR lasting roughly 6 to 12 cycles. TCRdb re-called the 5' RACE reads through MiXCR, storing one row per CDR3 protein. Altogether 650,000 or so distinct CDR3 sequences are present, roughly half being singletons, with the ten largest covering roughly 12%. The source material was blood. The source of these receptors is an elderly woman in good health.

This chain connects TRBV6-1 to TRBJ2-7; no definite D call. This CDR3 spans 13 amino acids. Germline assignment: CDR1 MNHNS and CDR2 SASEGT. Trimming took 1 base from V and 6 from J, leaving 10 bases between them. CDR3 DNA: TGTGCCAGCAGTGAAGTACCTATGTTCGAGCAGTACTTC. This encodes CASSEVPMFEQYF.

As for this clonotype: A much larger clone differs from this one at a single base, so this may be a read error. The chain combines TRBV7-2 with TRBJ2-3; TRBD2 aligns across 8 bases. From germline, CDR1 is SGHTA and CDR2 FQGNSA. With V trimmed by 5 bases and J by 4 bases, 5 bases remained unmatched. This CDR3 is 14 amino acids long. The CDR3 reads CASSPRTSPDTQYF. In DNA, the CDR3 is TGTGCCAGCAGCCCCCGGACTAGCCCAGATACGCAGTATTTT.

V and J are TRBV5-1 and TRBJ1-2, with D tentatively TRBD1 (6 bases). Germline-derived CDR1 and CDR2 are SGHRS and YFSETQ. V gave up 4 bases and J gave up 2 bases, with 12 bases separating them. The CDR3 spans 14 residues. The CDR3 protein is CASSPGQLNYGYTF. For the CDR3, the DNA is TGCGCCAGCAGCCCCGGACAGTTAAACTATGGCTACACCTTC. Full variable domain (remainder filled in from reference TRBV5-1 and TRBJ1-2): KAGVTQTPRYLIKTRGQQVTLSCSPISGHRSVSWYQQTPGQGLQFLFEYFSETQRNKGNFPGRFSGRQFSNSRSEMNVSTLELGDSALYLCASSPGQLNYGYTFGSGTRLTVV.

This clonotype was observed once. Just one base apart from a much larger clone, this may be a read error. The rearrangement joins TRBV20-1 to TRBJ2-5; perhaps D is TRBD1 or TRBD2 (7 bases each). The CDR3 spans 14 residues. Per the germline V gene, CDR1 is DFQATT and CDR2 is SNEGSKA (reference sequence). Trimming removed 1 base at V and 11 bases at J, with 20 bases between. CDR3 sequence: CSARAQGGVHEQYF. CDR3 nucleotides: TGCAGTGCTAGAGCTCAGGGGGGGGTCCATGAGCAGTACTTC.

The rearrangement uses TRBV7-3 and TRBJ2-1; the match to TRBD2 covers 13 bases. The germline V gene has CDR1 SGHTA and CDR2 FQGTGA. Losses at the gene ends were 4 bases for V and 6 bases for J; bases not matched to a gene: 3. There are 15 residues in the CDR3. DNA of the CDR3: TGTGCCAGCAGCTCCGGGACTAGCGGGATCAATGAGCAGTTCTTC. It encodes CASSSGTSGINEQFF.

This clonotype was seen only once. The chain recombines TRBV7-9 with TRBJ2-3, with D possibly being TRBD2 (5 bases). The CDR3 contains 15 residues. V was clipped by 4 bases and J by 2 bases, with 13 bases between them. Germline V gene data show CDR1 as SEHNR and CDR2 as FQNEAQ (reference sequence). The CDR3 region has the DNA TGTGCCAGCAGCTCGGTCCGGGAAACCACAGATACGCAGTATTTT. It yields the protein CASSSVRETTDTQYF.

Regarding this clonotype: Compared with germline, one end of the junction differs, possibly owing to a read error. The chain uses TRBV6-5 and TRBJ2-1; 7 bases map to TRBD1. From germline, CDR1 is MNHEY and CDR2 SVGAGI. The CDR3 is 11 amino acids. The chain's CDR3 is CVSSLGQEEFF. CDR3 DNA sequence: TGTGTCAGCAGCCTAGGACAGGAGGAGTTCTTC.

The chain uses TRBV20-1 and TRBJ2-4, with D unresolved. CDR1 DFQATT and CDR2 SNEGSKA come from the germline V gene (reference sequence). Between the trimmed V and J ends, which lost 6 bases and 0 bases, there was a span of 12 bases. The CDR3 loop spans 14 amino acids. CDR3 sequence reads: CSAHGSLAKNIQYF. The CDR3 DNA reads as TGCAGTGCCCACGGTTCCTTAGCCAAAAACATTCAGTACTTC.

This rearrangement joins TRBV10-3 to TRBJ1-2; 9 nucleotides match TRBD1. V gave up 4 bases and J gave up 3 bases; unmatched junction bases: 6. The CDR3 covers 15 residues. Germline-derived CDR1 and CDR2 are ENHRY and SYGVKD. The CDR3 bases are TGTGCCATCAGTGGACAGGGGGGAAGTGACTATGGCTACACCTTC. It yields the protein CAISGQGGSDYGYTF.

The CDR3 coding sequence is TGTGCCGGGACACAGGGAAGAAGCACTGAAGCTTTCTTT. Amino acid sequence: CAGTQGRSTEAFF. The chain combines TRBV6-6 with TRBJ1-1; the D gene is possibly TRBD1 (6 bases). From germline, CDR1 is MNHNY and CDR2 SVGAGI (reference sequence). Trimming removed 11 bases at V and 4 bases at J, with 17 bases between. This CDR3 is 13 amino acids long.

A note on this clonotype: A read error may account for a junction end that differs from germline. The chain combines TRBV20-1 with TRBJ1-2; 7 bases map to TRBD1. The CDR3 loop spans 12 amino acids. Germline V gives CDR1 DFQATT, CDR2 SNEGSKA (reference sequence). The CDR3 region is CRAGGQNYGFTF. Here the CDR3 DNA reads TGCAGGGCTGGGGGACAGAACTATGGCTTCACCTTC.

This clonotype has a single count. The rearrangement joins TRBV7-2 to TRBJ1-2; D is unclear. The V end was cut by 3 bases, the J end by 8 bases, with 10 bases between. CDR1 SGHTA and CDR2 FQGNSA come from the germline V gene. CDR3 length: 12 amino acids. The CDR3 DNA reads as TGTGCCAGCAGCTTCGGCAAGTGGGGCTACACCTTC. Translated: CASSFGKWGYTF.

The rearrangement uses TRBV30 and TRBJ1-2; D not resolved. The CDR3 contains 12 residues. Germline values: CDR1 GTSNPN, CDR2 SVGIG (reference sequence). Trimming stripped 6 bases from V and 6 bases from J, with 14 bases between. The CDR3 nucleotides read TGTGCCTGTGACCTCCCGTACGATGGCTACACCTTC. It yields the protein CACDLPYDGYTF.

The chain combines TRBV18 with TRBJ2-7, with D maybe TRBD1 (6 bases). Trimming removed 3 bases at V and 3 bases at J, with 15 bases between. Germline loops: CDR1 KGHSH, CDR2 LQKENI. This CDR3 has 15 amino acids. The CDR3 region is CASSPQQGHFYEQYF. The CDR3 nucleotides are TGTGCCAGCTCACCCCAACAGGGACATTTCTACGAGCAGTACTTC.